The T cell receptor beta chain under discussion was sequenced for a study of T cell responses to AZD1222 COVID-19 vaccine. Points from the study as a whole: Unmutated variant regions are reportedly targeted by nearly half of spike-specific TCRs. With dominance at 160-218 and 743-854, vaccine-associated CD4 TCRs spanned spike. Baseline seropositivity occurred in only a handful of AZD1222 recipients.

Method: immunoSEQ multiplex PCR; TCRdb's copy keeps in-frame clones and lacks some. The repertoire holds around 120,000 clones, with around 94% as singletons. Remarks on this clone: As yet, its antigen is unknown.

The TCR comes from an adult in good health. Specimen: peripheral blood, collected on day 0 of AZD1222 vaccination.

The CDR3 coding sequence is TGTGCCAGCAGCCAAGATAGCACAGGGGGACCCTACGAGCAGTACTTC. This translates into CASSQDSTGGPYEQYF. The chain is built from TRBV3-1 (or the pseudogene TRBV3-2) and TRBJ2-7; 8 bases agree with TRBD1. Germline trimming cut 0 bases from V and 2 bases from J; bases unmatched to any gene: 6. CDR1 is LGHDT and CDR2 is YNNKEL in the germline V gene (reference sequence). CDR3 size: 16 residues.